The present T cell receptor beta chain was sequenced within a study of T cell changes during pregnancy in multiple sclerosis (dated by TCRdb to the late 2010s). At the level of the whole study: Changes in the T cell repertoire over the course of pregnancy were examined in this study in women with multiple sclerosis.

The receptor library was made with the immunoSEQ multiplex PCR assay. Sourced from immuneACCESS, this table was stored by TCRdb with only in-frame sequences that have V and J called. A share of the clones is absent; for the studies checked, an unresolved V gene accounts for under half, and the remainder has no known explanation. For this sample there are tens of thousands of clones; around 89% appear just once. The top ten clones comprise around 1% of the sample. On this clone itself: The clone's antigen remains unknown. Per-base quality was not reported, and no clone a single base away is much larger than it.

This sequence was found in a female donor with multiple sclerosis, enrolled in a pregnancy study. The input for sequencing was CD4+ T cells from peripheral blood mononuclear cells, taken in the second trimester of pregnancy.

The DNA sequence is as follows: TGTGCCTGGTCATCCGGTCTAGCAACTAATGAAAAACTGTTTTTT. Its coded protein is CAWSSGLATNEKLFF. The chain employs TRBV30 and TRBJ1-4, with no D gene named confidently. V lost 5 bases and J lost 0 bases; the stretch between them is 13 bases long. Including cysteine and phenylalanine, the CDR3 has 15 amino acids. Just CDR3 DNA is preserved here, 45 bases in frame from base 1. The germline V gene (reference sequence) provides CDR1 GTSNPN and CDR2 SVGIG.